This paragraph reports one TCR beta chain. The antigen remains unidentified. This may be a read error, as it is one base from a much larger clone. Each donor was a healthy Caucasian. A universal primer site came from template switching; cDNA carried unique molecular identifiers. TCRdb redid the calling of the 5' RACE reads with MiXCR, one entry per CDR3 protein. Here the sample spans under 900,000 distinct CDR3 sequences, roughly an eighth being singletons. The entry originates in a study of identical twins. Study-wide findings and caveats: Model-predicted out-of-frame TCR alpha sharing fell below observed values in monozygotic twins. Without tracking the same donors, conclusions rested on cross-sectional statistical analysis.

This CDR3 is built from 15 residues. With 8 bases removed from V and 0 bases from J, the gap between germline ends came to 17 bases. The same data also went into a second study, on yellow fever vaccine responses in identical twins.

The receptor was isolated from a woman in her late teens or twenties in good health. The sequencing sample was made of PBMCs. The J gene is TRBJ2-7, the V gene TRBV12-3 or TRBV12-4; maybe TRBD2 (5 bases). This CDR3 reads CASGLGDYRSYEQYF. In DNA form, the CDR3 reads TGTGCCAGCGGTCTCGGAGACTACCGCTCCTACGAGCAGTACTTC.